These T cell receptor beta chains were read from a single sample in a study of response to subunit inactivated influenza vaccine. MiXCR, run by TCRdb on the RT-PCR reads, gives a single entry per CDR3 protein. The table records approximately 300,000 distinct CDR3 sequences, roughly 20% of them present only once. This specimen consisted of PBMCs from blood, obtained about 20 months after vaccination. The source of these receptors is a man aged 50-75 years who received an inactivated influenza vaccine. Both conserved end residues are part of each CDR3. A D gene is named only where the DNA matches it firmly. Clone size is stated in some rows and not others, as once, few, many or a class when expanded.

>many|TRBJ1-2|-|TRBV24-1
CATSDAQGVYGYTF
TGTGCCACCAGTGATGCACAGGGAGTCTATGGCTACACCTTC
>few|TRBJ1-2|TRBD1|TRBV2
CASRPGQGEKHYGYTF
TGTGCCAGCAGGCCGGGACAGGGGGAAAAGCACTATGGCTACACCTTC
>few|TRBJ1-1|TRBD1|TRBV6-1
CASSEASGGGTEAFF
TGTGCCAGCAGTGAAGCTTCAGGGGGAGGAACTGAAGCTTTCTTT
>-|TRBJ1-2|-|TRBV20-1
CSAPTNYGYTF
TGCAGTGCTCCAACTAACTATGGCTACACCTTC
>-|TRBJ2-4|-|TRBV7-2
CASSLGGVIQYF
TGTGCCAGCAGCCTTGGCGGGGTTATTCAGTACTTC
>few|TRBJ1-5|-|TRBV20-1
CSGRGQLGNQPQHF
TGCAGTGGAAGGGGCCAGTTGGGCAATCAGCCCCAGCATTTT
>few|TRBJ2-1|TRBD2|TRBV2
CASSGSRLAGSNEQFF
TGTGCCAGCAGTGGGTCCAGACTAGCGGGCTCCAATGAGCAGTTCTTC
>few|TRBJ1-5|-|TRBV19
CASRSDRFSNQPQHF
TGTGCCAGTAGATCGGACAGATTTAGCAATCAGCCCCAGCATTTT
>few|TRBJ1-1|-|TRBV29-1
CSVRPHGRGEAFF
TGCAGCGTCAGGCCTCACGGAAGGGGTGAAGCTTTCTTT
>many|TRBJ1-3|TRBD1|TRBV7-8
CASSLTGSSGNTIYF
TGTGCCAGCAGCCTGACAGGGAGCTCTGGAAACACCATATATTTT
>many|TRBJ1-1|TRBD1|TRBV4-2
CASSQTGTGWGNTEAFF
TGTGCCAGCAGCCAAACCGGGACAGGGTGGGGGAACACTGAAGCTTTCTTT
>-|TRBJ1-4|-|TRBV20-1
CSATQRSNEKLFF
TGCAGTGCGACCCAGAGGAGTAATGAAAAACTGTTTTTT
>few|TRBJ2-2|TRBD1|TRBV20-1
CSAEPGTGANTGELFF
TGCAGTGCGGAACCCGGGACAGGGGCGAACACCGGGGAGCTGTTTTTT
>few|TRBJ1-5|TRBD1|TRBV6-2/TRBV6-3
CASKDREVQPQHF
TGTGCCAGCAAGGACAGGGAGGTTCAGCCCCAGCATTTT
>-|TRBJ2-1|TRBD2|TRBV6-1
CASSEPASGSRYNEQFF
TGTGCCAGCAGTGAACCAGCTAGCGGGAGTCGATACAATGAGCAGTTCTTC
>-|TRBJ1-2|-|TRBV12-3/TRBV12-4
CASSPDTRYGYTF
TGTGCCAGCAGCCCCGACACCCGGTATGGCTACACCTTC
>few|TRBJ1-1|-|TRBV20-1
CSAGGPGTNTEAFF
TGCAGTGCCGGGGGGCCGGGAACGAACACTGAAGCTTTCTTT
>many|TRBJ1-1|-|TRBV3-1
CASSQDASGRTEAFF
TGTGCCAGCAGCCAAGATGCCTCAGGGCGCACTGAAGCTTTCTTT
>many|TRBJ1-2|-|TRBV11-2
CASSLDLGDGYTF
TGTGCCAGCAGCTTAGATCTCGGCGATGGCTACACCTTC
>many|TRBJ2-3|-|TRBV12-3/TRBV12-4
CASSSDLPGTQYF
TGTGCCAGCAGTTCTGACTTACCGGGTACGCAGTATTTT
>few|TRBJ1-5|-|TRBV30
CAWGPDGNQPQHF
TGTGCCTGGGGCCCCGACGGCAATCAGCCCCAGCATTTT
>few|TRBJ1-6|-|TRBV6-5
CASSYGINPVGNSPLHF
TGTGCCAGCAGTTACGGGATTAACCCCGTGGGAAATTCACCCCTCCACTTT
>many|TRBJ1-4|TRBD1|TRBV12-3/TRBV12-4
CASSPGGFNEKLFF
TGTGCCAGCAGTCCAGGGGGTTTTAATGAAAAACTGTTTTTT
>few|TRBJ1-2|-|TRBV11-2
CASSLPGGTNYGYTF
TGTGCCAGCAGCTTACCCGGGGGGACTAACTATGGCTACACCTTC
>-|TRBJ2-7|-|TRBV9
CASSVGAGGLEQYF
TGTGCCAGCAGCGTAGGGGCCGGGGGCCTCGAGCAGTACTTC
>-|TRBJ2-2|-|TRBV18
CASSRRGRPNTGELFF
TGTGCCAGCTCACGCAGAGGGCGGCCGAACACCGGGGAGCTGTTTTTT
>many|TRBJ1-5|-|TRBV5-5
CASSLRQGNQPQHF
TGTGCCAGCAGCCTGAGGCAGGGGAATCAGCCCCAGCATTTT
>few|TRBJ1-2|-|TRBV10-3
CAISLQNFAKSGYTF
TGTGCCATCAGCCTCCAGAATTTCGCTAAGTCTGGCTACACCTTC
>-|TRBJ1-2|-|TRBV29-1
CSVDKANYGYTF
TGCAGCGTTGACAAAGCTAACTATGGCTACACCTTC
>-|TRBJ1-6|-|TRBV6-1
CASSTDNNSPLHF
TGTGCCAGCAGTACAGATAATAATTCACCCCTCCACTTT
>-|TRBJ2-5|TRBD2|TRBV29-1
CSVQPGTSGSSETQYF
TGCAGCGTTCAGCCCGGGACTAGCGGCTCTTCAGAGACCCAGTACTTC
>-|TRBJ2-5|TRBD1|TRBV6-2/TRBV6-3
CASSYGTEQETQYF
TGTGCCAGCAGTTACGGGACAGAGCAAGAGACCCAGTACTTC